This T cell receptor (beta chain) appears in the sequencing data of a study of lymphopenia after photon versus proton radiotherapy. Germline V CDR1 and CDR2: SGHRS, YFSETQ. This CDR3 is 14 amino acids long. V lost 5 bases and J lost 6, with 17 bases in between. Method: immunoSEQ multiplex PCR; TCRdb's copy keeps in-frame clones and lacks some. Of approximately 170,000 clones in the sample, approximately 91% are singletons; the top ten hold around 5%. Sequenced material: peripheral blood, taken from a patient treated with photon-based radiotherapy. The sequence came from a man aged 45-60 years with gastric cancer. This chain uses TRBV5-1 with TRBJ1-2; tentatively, D is TRBD1 (5 bases). CDR3 sequence reads: CASRDAGENNGYTF. The CDR3 bases are TGCGCCAGCAGAGATGCGGGGGAAAACAATGGCTACACCTTC.